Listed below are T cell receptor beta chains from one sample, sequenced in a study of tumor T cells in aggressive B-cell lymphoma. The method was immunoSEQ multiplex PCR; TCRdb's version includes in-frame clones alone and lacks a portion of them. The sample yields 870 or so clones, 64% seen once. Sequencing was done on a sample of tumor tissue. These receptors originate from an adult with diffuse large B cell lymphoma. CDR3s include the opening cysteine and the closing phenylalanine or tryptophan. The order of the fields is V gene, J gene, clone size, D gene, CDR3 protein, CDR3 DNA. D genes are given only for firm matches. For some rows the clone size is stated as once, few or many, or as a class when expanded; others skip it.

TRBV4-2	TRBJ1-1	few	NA	CASSQGDSNTEAFF	TGTGCCAGCAGCCAAGGGGACTCGAACACTGAAGCTTTCTTT
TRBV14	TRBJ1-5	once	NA	CASSRGGYNQPQHF	TGTGCCAGCAGCCGGGGGGGGTACAATCAGCCCCAGCATTTT
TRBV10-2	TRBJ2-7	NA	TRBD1	CAISRQGAYEQYF	TGCGCCATCTCGAGACAGGGGGCATACGAGCAGTACTTC
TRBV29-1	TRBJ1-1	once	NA	CSVAQGVEAFF	TGCAGCGTTGCTCAAGGGGTTGAAGCTTTCTTT
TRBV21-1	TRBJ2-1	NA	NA	CASSRTPLAGGYNEQFF	TGTGCCAGCAGCAGGACGCCTCTAGCGGGAGGGTACAATGAGCAGTTCTTC
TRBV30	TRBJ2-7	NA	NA	CAWGIGIGSYEQYF	TGTGCCTGGGGAATCGGGATAGGGTCCTACGAGCAGTACTTC
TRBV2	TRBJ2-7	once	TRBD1	CASSETGFAYEQYF	TGTGCCAGCAGTGAGACAGGGTTTGCCTACGAGCAGTACTTC
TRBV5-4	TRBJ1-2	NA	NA	CASSAGGGFNYGYTF	TGTGCCAGCAGCGCCGGCGGGGGGTTTAACTATGGCTACACCTTC
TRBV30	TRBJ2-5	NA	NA	CAWSVGGGRETQYF	TGTGCCTGGAGTGTAGGGGGGGGGAGAGAGACCCAGTACTTC
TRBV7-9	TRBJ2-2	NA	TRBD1	CVSSFDRGDTGELFF	TGTGTCAGCAGCTTCGACAGGGGTGACACCGGGGAGCTGTTTTTT
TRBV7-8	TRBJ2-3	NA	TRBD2	CASSPGTRYLYF	TGTGCCAGCAGCCCTGGGACTAGATACTTGTATTTT
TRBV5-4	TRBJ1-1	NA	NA	CASSPGGIEAFF	TGTGCCAGCAGCCCTGGGGGGATAGAAGCTTTCTTT
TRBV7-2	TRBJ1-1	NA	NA	CASSHRWQIPEAFF	TGTGCCAGCAGCCACAGGTGGCAGATCCCTGAAGCTTTCTTT
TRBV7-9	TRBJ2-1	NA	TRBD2	CASSRAGGPGNEQFF	TGTGCCAGCAGCAGAGCGGGAGGGCCGGGGAATGAGCAGTTCTTC
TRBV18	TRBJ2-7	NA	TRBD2	CASSPGTSGSYEQYF	TGTGCCAGCTCACCGGGGACTAGCGGCTCCTACGAGCAGTACTTC
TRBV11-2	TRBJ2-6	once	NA	CASSLEGGGANVLTF	TGTGCCAGCAGCTTGGAGGGCGGTGGGGCCAACGTCCTGACTTTC
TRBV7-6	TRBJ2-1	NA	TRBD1	CASSPLRGPANMFF	TGTGCCAGCAGCCCCCTCAGGGGGCCAGCGAACATGTTCTTC
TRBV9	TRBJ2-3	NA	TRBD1	CASSVVGRGPDMQYF	TGTGCCAGCAGCGTAGTTGGCAGGGGGCCAGATATGCAGTATTTT
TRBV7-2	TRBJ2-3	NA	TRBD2	CASSPRSGRAVPDTQYF	TGTGCCAGCAGCCCCCGTAGCGGGAGGGCCGTTCCAGATACGCAGTATTTT
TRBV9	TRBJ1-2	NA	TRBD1	CASSGQGSGYTF	TGTGCCAGCAGCGGACAGGGCTCTGGCTACACCTTC
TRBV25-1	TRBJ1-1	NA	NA	CASSESGTEAFF	TGTGCCAGCAGTGAGTCGGGCACTGAAGCTTTCTTT
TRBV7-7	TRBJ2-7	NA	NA	CASSLGGGGEQYF	TGTGCTAGCAGCTTAGGGGGGGGCGGCGAGCAGTACTTC
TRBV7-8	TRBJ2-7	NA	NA	CASSLDLGRSYEQYF	TGTGCCAGCAGCTTAGATCTTGGCCGTTCCTACGAGCAGTACTTC